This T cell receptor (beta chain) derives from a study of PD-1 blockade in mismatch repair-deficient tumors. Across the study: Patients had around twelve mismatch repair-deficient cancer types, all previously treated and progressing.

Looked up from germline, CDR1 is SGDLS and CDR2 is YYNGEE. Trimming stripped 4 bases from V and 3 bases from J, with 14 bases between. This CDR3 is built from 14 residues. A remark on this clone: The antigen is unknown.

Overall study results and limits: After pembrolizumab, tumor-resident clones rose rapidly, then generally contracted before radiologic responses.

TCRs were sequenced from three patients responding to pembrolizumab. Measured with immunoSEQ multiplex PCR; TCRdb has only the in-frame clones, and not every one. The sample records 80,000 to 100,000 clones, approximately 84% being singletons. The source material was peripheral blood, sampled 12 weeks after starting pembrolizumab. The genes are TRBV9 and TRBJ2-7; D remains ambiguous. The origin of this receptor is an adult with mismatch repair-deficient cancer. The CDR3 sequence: CASSPRGVGYEQYF. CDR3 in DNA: TGTGCCAGCAGCCCCCGTGGGGTCGGCTACGAGCAGTACTTC.